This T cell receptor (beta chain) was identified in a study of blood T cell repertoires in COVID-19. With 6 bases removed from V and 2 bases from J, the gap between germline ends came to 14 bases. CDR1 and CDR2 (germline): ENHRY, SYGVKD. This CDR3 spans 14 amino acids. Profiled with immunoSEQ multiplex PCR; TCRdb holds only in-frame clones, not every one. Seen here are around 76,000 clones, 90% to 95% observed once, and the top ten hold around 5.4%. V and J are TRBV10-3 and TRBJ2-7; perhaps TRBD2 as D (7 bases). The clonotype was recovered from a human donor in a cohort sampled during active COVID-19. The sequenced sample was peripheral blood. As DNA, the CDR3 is TGTGCCATCAGCAGCTGGCGGGGGCCCTACGAGCAGTACTTC. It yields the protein CAISSWRGPYEQYF.